These 32 T cell receptor beta chains were all obtained from the same sample, sequenced in a study of cytomegalovirus exposure and HLA in healthy donors. Sequencing was performed with immunoSEQ multiplex PCR; in TCRdb, only in-frame clones are kept and a portion is missing. The sample shows roughly 65,000 clones, around 96% of them seen only once. Material for sequencing was PBMCs. These receptor sequences come from a man between 18 and 29 years old in good health and CMV-seropositive.

The CDR3 here is CASSLQSGVGNTIYF. The DNA for the CDR3 is TGTGCCAGCAGCTTACAGTCGGGGGTCGGAAACACCATATATTTT. This chain joins TRBV7-8 and TRBJ1-3, with D possibly matching TRBD1 (5 bases). The CDR3 sequence is 15 residues long. Per germline, CDR1 SGHVS and CDR2 FQNEAQ. With 2 bases removed from V and 4 bases from J, the gap between germline ends came to 12 bases.

DNA of the CDR3: TGCGCCAGCAGTGGCGATGGACAGGGCAGCCAGCCCCAGCATTTT. The encoded protein is CASSGDGQGSQPQHF. The chain combines TRBV10-1 with TRBJ1-5, with TRBD1 matching over 8 bases. CDR1 and CDR2 from the germline V gene are WNHNN and SYGVQD (reference sequence). There are 15 residues in the CDR3. J was trimmed by 7 bases and V by 4 bases; bases with no gene match: 9.

V usage is TRBV21-1 and J usage is TRBJ1-5; the D call TRBD1 from the table was never checked on the DNA. TRBV21-1 is a pseudogene. There are 16 residues in the CDR3. CDR3 nucleotides: TGTGCCAGCAGCGAACAGACAGGGGTTTGCAATCAGCCCCAGCATTTT. As protein: CASSEQTGVCNQPQHF.

The V call is TRBV2, the J call TRBJ1-5; perhaps TRBD1 as D (6 bases). The ends were cut back, 7 bases at V and 6 bases at J, with 13 bases in the middle. Germline CDR1 reads SNHLY; CDR2 reads FYNNEI. This CDR3 has 13 residues. CDR3 residues: CASKTGIGQPQHF. CDR3 coding DNA: TGTGCCAGCAAAACAGGGATCGGTCAGCCCCAGCATTTT.

CDR3 nucleotides: TGTGCCAGCACCCCAAATGGACTAGCGGACGAGCAGTACTTC. It specifies CASTPNGLADEQYF. The rearrangement uses TRBV27 and TRBJ2-7; TRBD2 agrees at 10 bases. Germline CDR1 is MNHEY and CDR2 is SMNVEV (reference sequence). The trim removed 7 bases at V and 5 bases at J, leaving 8 bases unmatched. The CDR3 spans 14 residues.

The chain links TRBV4-1 to TRBJ2-2; D is possibly TRBD1 (6 bases). The CDR3 runs to 15 residues. In germline, CDR1 is MGHRA, CDR2 YSYEKL. Trimming took off 3 bases at V and 6 bases at J, with 14 bases between the two ends. The CDR3 loop is CASSHGTKKAGELFF. The CDR3 DNA reads TGCGCCAGCAGCCACGGGACAAAAAAGGCCGGGGAGCTGTTTTTT.

This chain links TRBV5-1 with TRBJ2-7; TRBD1 aligns across 12 bases. This CDR3 spans 16 amino acids. The junction had 9 bases not matched to a gene; V was cut back by 2 bases and J by 6 bases. Looked up from germline, CDR1 is SGHRS and CDR2 is YFSETQ. The CDR3 DNA is TGCGCCAGCAGCTTACCAAGGGGACAGGGGGCAAGCGAGCAGTACTTC. Translation gives CASSLPRGQGASEQYF.

The rearrangement uses TRBV11-2 and TRBJ1-4, with unresolved D. V was clipped by 0 bases and J by 7 bases, with 9 bases between them. Looked up from germline, CDR1 is SGHAT and CDR2 is FQNNGV. This CDR3 contains 14 residues. CDR3 coding DNA: TGTGCCAGCAGCTTAGAGGCCCGAGGTGAAAAACTGTTTTTT. This translates into CASSLEARGEKLFF.

The chain recombines TRBV7-2 with TRBJ2-5, with TRBD1 identical over 8 bases. This CDR3 contains 15 residues. Trimming took 5 bases from V and 5 from J; bases not matched to a gene: 10. CDR1 and CDR2 from the germline V gene are SGHTA and FQGNSA. DNA for the CDR3: TGTGCCAGCAGCACCCCGGACAGGGAAGGGGAGACCCAGTACTTC. Its protein is CASSTPDREGETQYF.

The chain combines TRBV7-2 with TRBJ1-4, with D possibly TRBD1 on 5 matching bases. Germline CDR1 is SGHTA and CDR2 is FQGNSA. The CDR3 runs to 15 residues. The V end was cut by 1 base, the J end by 5 bases, with 11 bases between. CDR3 nucleotides: TGTGCCAGCAGCTTAGGTGACAGAAACAATGAAAAACTGTTTTTT. It translates to CASSLGDRNNEKLFF. The complete variable domain, with remaining parts taken from reference TRBV7-2 and TRBJ1-4, reads GAGVSQSPSNKVTEKGKDVELRCDPISGHTALYWYRQSLGQGLEFLIYFQGNSAPDKSGLPSDRFSAERTGGSVSTLTIQRTQQEDSAVYLCASSLGDRNNEKLFFGSGTQLSVL.

This clone was observed a single time. V usage is TRBV10-3 and J usage is TRBJ1-1, with a weak D call TRBD1 (5 bases). CDR3 length: 14 amino acids. V was cut by 0 bases and J by 6 bases, with 11 bases left in between. Germline values: CDR1 ENHRY, CDR2 SYGVKD. The DNA of the CDR3 is TGTGCCATCAGTGAGTCGTTCGAAGGGGCTGAAGCTTTCTTT. It encodes CAISESFEGAEAFF.

Here the CDR3 reads CASSLSRGNEKLFF. CDR3 DNA: TGTGCCAGCAGCCTATCCAGGGGTAATGAAAAACTGTTTTTT. The chain employs TRBV6-6 and TRBJ1-4; a weak D match, TRBD1 (6 bases). The CDR3 extends over 14 amino acids. Germline lookup yields CDR1 MNHNY and CDR2 SVGAGI (reference sequence). V was shortened by 6 bases and J by 4 bases, with 12 bases between the two germline ends.

This chain joins TRBV11-2 and TRBJ2-5; no clear D gene. In germline, CDR1 is SGHAT, CDR2 FQNNGV. CDR3 length equals 12 residues. V lost 5 bases to trimming and J lost 4 bases, with 8 bases between them. In DNA form, the CDR3 reads TGTGCCAGCAGCCCAACCGGAGAGACCCAGTACTTC. Protein product: CASSPTGETQYF.

V and J are TRBV13 and TRBJ1-1, with 8 bases identical to TRBD1. The germline CDR1 and CDR2 sequences are PRHDT and FYEKMQ (reference sequence). The V segment lost 4 bases and the J segment 5 bases; nucleotides outside the gene matches: 9. This CDR3 spans 15 amino acids. The CDR3 loop is CASSSDRVWKTEAFF. CDR3 coding DNA: TGTGCCAGCAGCTCGGACAGGGTTTGGAAGACTGAAGCTTTCTTT.

This chain's CDR3 is CASSQNQETQYF. The CDR3 coding sequence is TGTGCCAGCAGTCAAAACCAAGAGACCCAGTACTTC. The chain carries TRBV6-6 and TRBJ2-5; no clear D. The CDR3 runs 12 residues. Germline V CDR1 and CDR2: MNHNY, SVGAGI (reference sequence). V was clipped by 5 bases and J by 0 bases, with 4 bases between them.

V and J are TRBV5-4 and TRBJ2-5; D is unresolved. Germline CDR1 SGHNT, CDR2 YYREEE (reference sequence). CDR3 length: 13 amino acids. V lost 0 bases and J lost 2, with 5 bases in between. DNA for the CDR3: TGTGCCAGCAGCTTGGACCAGCAAGAGACCCAGTACTTC. Translating gives CASSLDQQETQYF.

The V call is TRBV5-6, the J call TRBJ1-6; possibly TRBD1 for D (6 bases). Trimming shortened V by 1 base and J by 9 bases, and 11 bases separated the two germline ends. CDR3 length: 14 residues. CDR1 and CDR2 (germline): SGHDT, YYEEEE. The CDR3 spells CASSLQGPGSPLHF. In nucleotides, the CDR3 is TGTGCCAGCAGCTTGCAGGGGCCAGGTTCACCCCTCCACTTT.

In its sample, this clone was seen once. J is TRBJ2-3 and V is TRBV6-5; 9 nucleotides line up with TRBD1. The V and J ends lost 6 bases and 1 base, in that order; junction bases with no gene match: 2. The CDR3 extends over 14 amino acids. CDR1 and CDR2 (germline): MNHEY, SVGAGI. CDR3 amino acids: CASRRTGGTDTQYF. CDR3 DNA: TGTGCCAGCAGGCGGACAGGGGGCACAGATACGCAGTATTTT.

This clone was detected once. V is TRBV6-1 and J is TRBJ1-5; D gene ambiguous. Germline CDR1 is MNHNS and CDR2 is SASEGT. This CDR3 spans 14 amino acids. The germline V and J ends were trimmed by 2 bases and 2 bases, with 7 bases remaining between them. Here the CDR3 reads CASSEMRGNQPQHF. As DNA, the CDR3 is TGTGCCAGCAGTGAAATGAGGGGCAATCAGCCCCAGCATTTT.

This chain uses TRBV6-1 with TRBJ2-7, with 8 bases lining up with TRBD1. Trimming cost V 2 bases and J 1 base; bases outside gene matches: 4. Germline-derived CDR1 and CDR2 are MNHNS and SASEGT. The CDR3 is 15 residues long. CDR3 nucleotides: TGTGCCAGCAGTGAACGGGACAGGTTATCCTACGAGCAGTACTTC. It encodes CASSERDRLSYEQYF.

V usage is TRBV10-3 and J usage is TRBJ1-6; TRBD1 might be the D (6 bases). The CDR3 has 16 residues. CDR1 is ENHRY and CDR2 is SYGVKD in the germline V gene. The ends were cut back, 0 bases at V and 6 bases at J, with 12 bases in the middle. This CDR3 reads CAISESNRVSNSPLHF. CDR3 nucleotide sequence: TGTGCCATCAGTGAGTCGAACAGGGTCAGTAATTCACCCCTCCACTTT.

The count of this clone is one. The chain combines TRBV28 with TRBJ1-2; 7 bases match TRBD1. The junction had 12 bases not matched to a gene; V was cut back by 5 bases and J by 0 bases. CDR3 length: 17 residues. CDR1 is MDHEN, CDR2 SYDVKM, per germline. The CDR3 spells CASSPWGQIPPNYGYTF. For the CDR3, the DNA is TGTGCCAGCAGTCCATGGGGACAGATCCCCCCTAACTATGGCTACACCTTC.

V and J are TRBV7-9 and TRBJ1-1, with TRBD1 matching over 11 bases. CDR1 SEHNR and CDR2 FQNEAQ come from the germline V gene (reference sequence). The CDR3 is 15 amino acids. V lost 5 bases and J lost 3; bases outside the gene matches: 5. DNA of the CDR3: TGTGCCAGCAGCACGGGGGACAGGGGGGACACTGAAGCTTTCTTT. Translated, it gives CASSTGDRGDTEAFF.

The CDR3 DNA reads as TGTGCCAGTACAGGGGGTTTTCAGCCCCAGCATTTT. Encoded protein: CASTGGFQPQHF. The V gene is TRBV19, the J gene TRBJ1-5; TRBD1 matches at 7 bases. Germline trimming cut 7 bases from V and 6 bases from J; bases unmatched to any gene: 3. CDR1 is LNHDA, CDR2 SQIVND, per germline (reference sequence). The CDR3 has 12 amino acids.

The V gene is TRBV5-4, the J gene TRBJ2-5; 10 positions match TRBD2. V trimming: 4 bases; J trimming: 5 bases; junction bases outside the gene matches: 11. This CDR3 is 16 amino acids long. The germline V gene has CDR1 SGHNT and CDR2 YYREEE (reference sequence). The CDR3 sequence is CASSQYKSGGAETQYF. The CDR3 region has the DNA TGTGCCAGCAGCCAATACAAAAGCGGGGGGGCGGAGACCCAGTACTTC.

The CDR3, as DNA: TGTGCCAGCAGCCAAGGACGCGGGCGAGGCTACGAGCAGTACTTC. It encodes CASSQGRGRGYEQYF. V is TRBV14 and J is TRBJ2-7; D may be TRBD2 (5 bases). This CDR3 spans 15 amino acids. Trimming removed 1 base from V and 3 bases from J, with 13 bases in between. CDR1 and CDR2 from the germline V gene are SGHDN and FVKESK.

V and J are TRBV7-8 and TRBJ1-4; 9 nucleotides line up with TRBD1. Germline CDR1 reads SGHVS; CDR2 reads FQNEAQ. The CDR3 has 16 amino acids. The V gene end was trimmed by 2 bases and the J gene end by 2 bases; junction bases not matched to a gene: 3. The CDR3 sequence is CASSLYRGPTNEKLFF. The CDR3 DNA reads TGTGCCAGCAGCTTATACAGGGGGCCTACTAATGAAAAACTGTTTTTT.

This chain connects TRBV9 to TRBJ2-5; 12 bases map to TRBD1. CDR1 is SGDLS and CDR2 is YYNGEE in the germline V gene. The junction had 8 bases not matched to a gene; V was cut back by 2 bases and J by 6 bases. This CDR3 comprises 16 residues. The CDR3 reads CASSVNRDRGRKTQYF. CDR3 bases: TGTGCCAGCAGCGTGAACCGGGACAGGGGGCGGAAGACCCAGTACTTC.

In its sample, this clone was seen once. The chain joins TRBV29-1 to TRBJ2-1; D gene ambiguous. Germline CDR1 reads SQVTM; CDR2 reads ANQGSEA. With 0 bases removed from V and 3 bases from J, the gap between germline ends came to 12 bases. CDR3 length: 15 residues. The CDR3 region is CSVEDWRSVYNEQFF. The CDR3 nucleotides read TGCAGCGTTGAAGATTGGCGGAGCGTCTACAATGAGCAGTTCTTC.

The gene calls are TRBV2 and TRBJ2-7, with TRBD2 matching over 15 bases. V lost 5 bases to trimming and J lost 2 bases; unmatched junction nucleotides: 1. The germline V gene encodes CDR1 SNHLY and CDR2 FYNNEI. The CDR3 totals 15 residues. The DNA for the CDR3 is TGTGCCAGCAGTCGGACTAGCGGGGGGGCCTACGAGCAGTACTTC. This codes for CASSRTSGGAYEQYF.

The V gene is TRBV4-1, the J gene TRBJ1-6; D might be TRBD1 (5 bases). Per germline, CDR1 MGHRA and CDR2 YSYEKL. The germline V and J ends were trimmed by 6 bases and 10 bases, with 13 bases remaining between them. The CDR3 sequence is 13 residues long. This chain's CDR3 is CASRKQGRSPLHF. The CDR3 bases are TGCGCCAGCAGGAAGCAGGGCAGATCACCCCTCCACTTT.

This sequence joins TRBV19 and TRBJ2-1; TRBD2 matches at 13 bases. The CDR3 contains 15 residues. V gave up 11 bases and J gave up 7 bases; unmatched junction bases: 11. Germline CDR1 is LNHDA and CDR2 is SQIVND (reference sequence). The CDR3 protein is CAASPWTSGRNEQFF. The CDR3 bases are TGTGCCGCTTCCCCCTGGACTAGCGGGAGAAATGAGCAGTTCTTC.